A selection of T cell receptor beta chains follows, all from one sample in a study of T cell repertoires in cytomegalovirus infection. Antigens for these TCRs are unknown. TCRdb reprocessed the reads via MiXCR and lists one record per CDR3 protein. The sample holds around 710,000 distinct CDR3 sequences, about 27% seen once. The source material was cultured CD8+ T cells from PBMCs, sampled from culture after CMV antigen stimulation. The receptors were sampled from a human donor in good health (CMV status not recorded). Some clones in this sample may be carry-over from other donors' samples. The CDR3 runs from the conserved cysteine through the conserved F or W. D genes are given only for firm matches. The listing skips clone size in some rows; elsewhere it reads once, few, many or a size class.

J,V,size,D,DNA,CDR3
TRBJ2-1,TRBV5-1,-,-,TGCGCCAGCAGCTCTCCTGACCTACCTGGCGAGCAGTTCTTC,CASSSPDLPGEQFF
TRBJ2-4,TRBV7-9,few,TRBD1,TGTGCCAGCAGCTCCGGGACAGACATAGCCAAAAACATTCAGTACTTC,CASSSGTDIAKNIQYF
TRBJ2-1,TRBV14,-,TRBD1,TGTGCCAGCAGCCAAGATCGGGACAGGGGCGACAATGAGCAGTTCTTC,CASSQDRDRGDNEQFF
TRBJ2-1,TRBV15,-,-,TGTGCCACCAGCAGAGGGGGGCAGGTCAGCTCCTACAATGAGCAGTTTTTC,CATSRGGQVSSYNEQFF
TRBJ1-4,TRBV4-3,-,TRBD1,TGCGCCAGCAGCCCTCAGGGGGTATTTGAAGAAAAACTGTTTTTT,CASSPQGVFEEKLFF
TRBJ1-1,TRBV5-4,many,TRBD1,TGTGCCAGCCTAATACAGGGGTCTGAAGCTTTCTTT,CASLIQGSEAFF
TRBJ2-6,TRBV27,-,-,TGTGCCAGCAGGGTAGGGGGGTCTGGGGCCAACGTCCTGACTTTC,CASRVGGSGANVLTF
TRBJ2-1,TRBV29-1,-,-,TGCAGCGTTGTTAAGTCTGGGAATGAGCAGTTCTTC,CSVVKSGNEQFF
TRBJ2-3,TRBV14,-,-,TGTGCCAGCAGCCGGACAGTCCCTAGCACAGATACGCAGTATTTT,CASSRTVPSTDTQYF
TRBJ2-1,TRBV5-1,few,-,TGCGCCAGCAGCTTTGGCGGAAGTTACTACAATGAGCAGTTCTTC,CASSFGGSYYNEQFF
TRBJ2-1,TRBV28,-,TRBD2,TGTGCCAGCAGTTTCCGGACTAGACCTGCCAGTGAGCAGTTCTTC,CASSFRTRPASEQFF
TRBJ2-3,TRBV14,few,-,TGTGCCAGCAGCCAAGAAAGCGTGGGACTCAGCACAGATACGCAGTATTTT,CASSQESVGLSTDTQYF
TRBJ2-3,TRBV7-2,few,-,TGTGCCAGCAGCTTCACAGGGGGGGGGGCAGATACGCAGTATTTT,CASSFTGGGADTQYF
TRBJ1-1,TRBV5-5,-,-,TGTGCCAGCAGCTTGTTCATAGGGTCTGAAGCTTTCTTT,CASSLFIGSEAFF
TRBJ1-1,TRBV12-3/TRBV12-4,-,-,TGTGCCAGCACCCACGGTTGGCCCTTCACTGAAGCTTTCTTT,CASTHGWPFTEAFF
TRBJ2-3,TRBV20-1,-,TRBD2,TGCAGTGCTAGAGAGGGGACTAGCGGAACAGATACGCAGTATTTT,CSAREGTSGTDTQYF
TRBJ1-3,TRBV10-3,few,-,TGTGCCACCTTGGGGGGGAGTGGAAACACCATATATTTT,CATLGGSGNTIYF
TRBJ2-3,TRBV2,-,TRBD2,TGTGCCATCCTCCCCGAGGAACGGGGGGGAAATACGCAGTATTTT,CAILPEERGGNTQYF
TRBJ1-4,TRBV7-4,-,-,TGTGCCAGCAGCTTAAGGTCGGGAGAAAAACTGTTTTTT,CASSLRSGEKLFF
TRBJ1-1,TRBV28,few,-,TGTGCCAGCAGACTTGATACGACCGAAGCTTTCTTT,CASRLDTTEAFF
TRBJ2-5,TRBV4-2,-,-,TGTGCCAGCAGCCCTCGAGCTAGTCCCCGCGAAGAGACCCAGTACTTC,CASSPRASPREETQYF
TRBJ2-3,TRBV7-9,few,-,TGTGCCAGCAGATCTGACCGCGGGGACATCACAGATACGCAGTATTTT,CASRSDRGDITDTQYF
TRBJ1-1,TRBV20-1,few,-,TGCAGTGCTCCAGACAGGAGGAACACTGAAGCTTTCTTT,CSAPDRRNTEAFF
TRBJ2-1,TRBV7-6,many,TRBD1,TGTGCCAGCAGCTTAGCCCCGACAGGGGGCGAGTCAGTTGGCTCCTACAATGAGCAGTTCTTC,CASSLAPTGGESVGSYNEQFF
TRBJ2-3,TRBV12-3/TRBV12-4,few,TRBD1,TGTGCCAGCAGTCCTCTTCGGGACAGGTCAACGCAGTATTTT,CASSPLRDRSTQYF
TRBJ1-1,TRBV27,-,-,TGTGCCAGCAGTTGGAAGGAGAACACTGAAGCTTTCTTT,CASSWKENTEAFF
TRBJ1-4,TRBV28,once,-,TGTGCCAGCAGTTTATGGGCAGGCATTAGTGAAAAACTGTTTTTT,CASSLWAGISEKLFF
TRBJ2-3,TRBV7-9,many,TRBD2,TGTGCCAGCAGCCTCGGGACTAGCGGGGGAGTTTTAGATACGCAGTATTTT,CASSLGTSGGVLDTQYF
TRBJ1-3,TRBV7-2,-,-,TGTGCCAGCAGCTTAGTGCACGGGGAGAGCTCTGGAAACACCATATATTTT,CASSLVHGESSGNTIYF
TRBJ1-6,TRBV6-2/TRBV6-3,few,-,TGTGCCAGCAGTTGGGCTCGGGACCATAATTCACCCCTCCACTTT,CASSWARDHNSPLHF
TRBJ2-2,TRBV7-3,-,TRBD2,TGTGCCAGCAGCTCCCTGTGGGGGGGGGAGAACACCGGGGAGCTGTTTTTT,CASSSLWGGENTGELFF
TRBJ1-3,TRBV7-2,few,-,TGTGCCAGCAGCTTTAGGGGAGGGGCCGACTACTCTGGAAACACCATATATTTT,CASSFRGGADYSGNTIYF
TRBJ2-1,TRBV5-5,few,-,TGTGCCAGCAGCCCGGACAAAGGGGGCTCCTACAATGAGCAGTTCTTC,CASSPDKGGSYNEQFF
TRBJ2-6,TRBV7-6,few,TRBD2,TGTGCCAGCAGCTTAGAGCGGGACTCTGGGGCCAACGTCCTGACTTTC,CASSLERDSGANVLTF
TRBJ2-4,TRBV6-2/TRBV6-3,few,-,TGTGCCAGCAGTTACATCTTACCCCCCAACATTCAGTACTTC,CASSYILPPNIQYF
TRBJ2-3,TRBV12-3/TRBV12-4,few,-,TGTGCCAGCCCGCCCGGGAGTTCCCCCACAGATACGCAGTATTTT,CASPPGSSPTDTQYF
TRBJ2-1,TRBV27,-,-,TGTGCCAGCAGTCCTCGGGGGGCCCGGTACAATGAGCAGTTCTTC,CASSPRGARYNEQFF
TRBJ1-2,TRBV5-4,-,TRBD1,TGTGCCAGCAGCTTTACCGGGACAGGGGTTGGCTACACCTTC,CASSFTGTGVGYTF
TRBJ1-6,TRBV7-8,many,-,TGTGCCAGCAGCTTAGCAGAGATCTCCTATAATTCACCCCTCCACTTT,CASSLAEISYNSPLHF
TRBJ2-5,TRBV7-2,many,TRBD2,TGTGCCAGCAGCTTATCCGTTCGACTAGCGGGGAAAGAGACCCAGTACTTC,CASSLSVRLAGKETQYF
TRBJ2-1,TRBV19,once,-,TGTGCCAGTAGTATGGCTAAGAGCTCCTACAATGAGCAGTTCTTC,CASSMAKSSYNEQFF
TRBJ1-1,TRBV4-3,-,-,TGCGCCAGCAGCCAAACCCCAGGAAAAGCTTTCTTT,CASSQTPGKAFF
TRBJ2-1,TRBV4-1,-,-,TGCGCCAGCAGCCAAGATCGGTCGGGCGCCAATGAGCAGTTCTTC,CASSQDRSGANEQFF
TRBJ2-1,TRBV2,few,-,TGTGCCAGCAGTGATACGGGGCTTGGGCAGTTCTTC,CASSDTGLGQFF
TRBJ2-2,TRBV29-1,-,TRBD1,TGCAGCGTCCCTGGGACAGGGCCCTACACCGGGGAGCTGTTTTTT,CSVPGTGPYTGELFF
TRBJ1-6,TRBV27,-,TRBD1,TGTGCCAGCAGTTCCCTTAGGACAGGGGCGGAATATAATTCACCCCTCCACTTT,CASSSLRTGAEYNSPLHF
TRBJ2-1,TRBV12-3/TRBV12-4,-,TRBD1,TGTGCCAGCACCCCAGGGACAGGAGCGGATTACAATGAGCAGTTCTTC,CASTPGTGADYNEQFF
TRBJ1-2,TRBV6-8,-,-,TGTGCCAGCAGGCAGGGTTCCGCTTACTATGGCTACACCTTC,CASRQGSAYYGYTF
TRBJ1-1,TRBV6-5,few,TRBD1,TGTGCCAGCAGTTACTCAGCGACAGGGAGGAACACTGAAGCTTTCTTT,CASSYSATGRNTEAFF
TRBJ1-2,TRBV19,-,-,TGTGCCAGTAGGCAGACAGATGGCTATGGCTACACCTTC,CASRQTDGYGYTF